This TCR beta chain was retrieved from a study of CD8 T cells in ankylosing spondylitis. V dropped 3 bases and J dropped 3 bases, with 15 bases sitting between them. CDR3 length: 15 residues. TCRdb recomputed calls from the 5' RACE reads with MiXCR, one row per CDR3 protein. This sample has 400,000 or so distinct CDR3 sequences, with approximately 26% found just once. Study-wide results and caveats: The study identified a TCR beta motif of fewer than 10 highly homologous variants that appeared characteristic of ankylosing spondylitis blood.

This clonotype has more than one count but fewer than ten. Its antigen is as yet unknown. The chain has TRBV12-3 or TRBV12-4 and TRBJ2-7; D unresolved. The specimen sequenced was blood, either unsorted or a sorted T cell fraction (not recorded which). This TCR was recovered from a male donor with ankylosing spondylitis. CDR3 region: CASSFDIGENYEQYF. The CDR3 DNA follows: TGTGCCAGCAGTTTCGATATCGGCGAGAACTACGAGCAGTACTTC.